The present T cell receptor (beta chain) was sequenced within a study of blood T cell repertoires in COVID-19. On the study more broadly: Samples representing acute and convalescent COVID-19 were sourced from the United States, Italy and Spain. T cells, B-cell-depleted T cells, or PBMCs provided the cDNA or gDNA that served as material.

There are 15 residues in the CDR3. Losses at the gene ends were 6 bases for V and 1 base for J; bases not matched to a gene: 6. The germline gives CDR1 SQVTM, CDR2 ANQGSEA. Authors' methods: Reference gene primers were amplified, and this amplification served to estimate nucleated cell counts. TCRdb's copy holds only in-frame clones and misses some; the assay was immunoSEQ multiplex PCR. Clone size and V and J calls were adopted from that table, with D and trimming inferred from the DNA. Of fewer than 200,000 clones in the sample, under 90% were seen once. This clonotype was sampled from a man in his 60s who had recovered from COVID-19. This sequence joins TRBV29-1 and TRBJ1-5; 10 positions match TRBD1. Sequenced material: PBMCs or T cells enriched from blood (not recorded which). The CDR3 nucleotides read TGCAGCGTCGGAGACAGGGGGCGAAGCAATCAGCCCCAGCATTTT. Protein sequence: CSVGDRGRSNQPQHF.